This is a list of T cell receptor beta chains from one sample in a study of T cells in Graves' hyperthyroidism and ophthalmopathy. TCRdb fed the multiplex PCR reads into MiXCR, producing one record per CDR3 protein. Among 530,000 or so distinct CDR3 sequences listed, more than 45% were seen once. Material: peripheral blood or thyroid tissue (not recorded which). These receptors were collected from a woman between 18 and 29 years old with Graves' hyperthyroidism. CDR3s include the opening cysteine and the closing phenylalanine or tryptophan. The D gene is left open where the match is weak. Expanded clones are given a class, and other clones once, few, many or no size at all.

TRBJ2-2	TRBV20-1	-	TRBD2	CSARAGVDTGELFF	TGCAGTGCTAGGGCGGGAGTTGACACCGGGGAGCTGTTTTTT
TRBJ1-5	TRBV9	-	-	CASSHGTSQETQHF	TGTGCCAGCAGCCACGGGACTAGCCAAGAGACCCAGCATTTT
TRBJ2-3	TRBV12-3/TRBV12-4	once	-	CASSLGRGEDTQYF	TGTGCCAGCAGTTTAGGGCGGGGAGAAGATACGCAGTATTTT
TRBJ2-7	TRBV24-1	many	TRBD2	CATSERTSGKGYYEQYF	TGTGCCACCAGTGAGCGGACTAGCGGGAAAGGGTACTACGAGCAGTACTTC
TRBJ1-6	TRBV5-1	many	TRBD1	CASTRGQYNSPLHF	TGCGCCAGCACCAGGGGACAGTATAATTCACCCCTCCACTTT
TRBJ1-5	TRBV7-2	many	TRBD1	CASRPDRYSNQPQHF	TGTGCCAGCAGGCCGGACAGGTATAGCAATCAGCCCCAGCATTTT
TRBJ2-5	TRBV20-1	-	-	CSARRGKETQYF	TGCAGTGCTAGGAGGGGGAAAGAGACCCAGTACTTC
TRBJ2-7	TRBV20-1	many	-	CSARDGPRKVYEQYF	TGCAGTGCTAGAGACGGACCGAGAAAGGTCTACGAGCAGTACTTC
TRBJ2-7	TRBV7-9	many	-	CASSFGPRGTEQYF	TGTGCCAGCAGCTTTGGCCCGCGGGGAACGGAGCAGTACTTC
TRBJ2-7	TRBV2	-	-	CASSAGSGDYEQYF	TGTGCCAGCAGTGCGGGCAGCGGCGACTACGAGCAGTACTTC
TRBJ1-4	TRBV10-3	-	-	CAISESNHEKLFF	TGTGCCATCAGTGAGTCGAATCATGAAAAACTGTTTTTT
TRBJ1-2	TRBV5-1	few	TRBD1	CASSLVLRTGGTGNYGYTF	TGCGCCAGCAGCTTGGTTCTCCGAACAGGGGGTACAGGGAACTATGGCTACACCTTC
TRBJ1-3	TRBV4-1	few	-	CASSKLGAGNTIYF	TGCGCCAGCAGCAAATTGGGGGCTGGAAACACCATATATTTT
TRBJ1-6	TRBV5-8	many	TRBD1	CASSYRGLTSPLHF	TGTGCCAGCAGCTACAGGGGGCTCACTTCACCCCTCCACTTT
TRBJ2-3	TRBV7-4	-	TRBD1	CASSGPGTGGELRDTQYF	TGTGCCAGCAGCGGACCCGGGACAGGGGGCGAATTAAGGGATACGCAGTATTTT
TRBJ1-2	TRBV4-1	many	TRBD1	CASSQRVGDRDGYGYTF	TGCGCCAGCAGCCAACGAGTGGGTGACAGGGATGGCTATGGCTACACCTTC